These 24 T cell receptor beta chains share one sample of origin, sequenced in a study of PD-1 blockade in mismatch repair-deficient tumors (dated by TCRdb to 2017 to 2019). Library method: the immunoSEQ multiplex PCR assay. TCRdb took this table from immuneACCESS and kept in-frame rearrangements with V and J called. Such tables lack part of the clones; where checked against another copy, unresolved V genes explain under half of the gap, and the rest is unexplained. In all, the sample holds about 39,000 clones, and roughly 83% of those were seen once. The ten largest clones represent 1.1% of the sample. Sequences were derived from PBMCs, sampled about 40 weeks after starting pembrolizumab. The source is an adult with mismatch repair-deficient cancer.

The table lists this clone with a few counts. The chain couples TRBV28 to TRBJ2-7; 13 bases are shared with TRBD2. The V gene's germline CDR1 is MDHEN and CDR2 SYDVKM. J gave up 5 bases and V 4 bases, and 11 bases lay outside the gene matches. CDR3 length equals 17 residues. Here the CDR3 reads CASSSGATSGRINEQYF. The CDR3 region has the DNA TGTGCCAGCAGTTCGGGGGCGACTAGCGGGAGGATCAACGAGCAGTACTTC. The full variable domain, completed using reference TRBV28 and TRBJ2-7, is DVKVTQSSRYLVKRTGEKVFLECVQDMDHENMFWYRQDPGLGLRLIYFSYDVKMKEKGDIPEGYSVSREKKERFSLILESASTNQTSMYLCASSSGATSGRINEQYFGPGTRLTVT.

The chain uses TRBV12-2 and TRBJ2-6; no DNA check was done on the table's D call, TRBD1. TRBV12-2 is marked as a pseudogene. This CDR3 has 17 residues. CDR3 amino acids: CASRCRATQSRANVLTF. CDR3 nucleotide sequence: TGTGCAAGTCGCTGCCGTGCCACACAAAGTCGGGCCAACGTCCTGACTTTC.

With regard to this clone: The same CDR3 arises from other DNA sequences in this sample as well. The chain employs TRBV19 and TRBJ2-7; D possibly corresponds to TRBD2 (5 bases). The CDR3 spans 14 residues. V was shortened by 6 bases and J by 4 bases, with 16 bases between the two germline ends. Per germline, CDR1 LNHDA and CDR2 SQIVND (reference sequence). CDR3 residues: CASSMGFGDYEQYF. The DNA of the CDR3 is TGTGCCAGTAGCATGGGGTTCGGGGATTACGAGCAGTACTTC.

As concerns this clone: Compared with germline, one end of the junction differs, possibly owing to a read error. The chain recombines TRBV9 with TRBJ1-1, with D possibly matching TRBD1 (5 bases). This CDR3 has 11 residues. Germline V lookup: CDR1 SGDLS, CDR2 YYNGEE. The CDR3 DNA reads TGTGCCAGCAGCGGCAACCGCGGGGCAACGTTT. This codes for CASSGNRGATF.

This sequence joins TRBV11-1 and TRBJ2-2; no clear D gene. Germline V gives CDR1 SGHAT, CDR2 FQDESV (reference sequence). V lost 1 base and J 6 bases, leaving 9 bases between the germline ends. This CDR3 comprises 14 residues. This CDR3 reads CASSLVLAAGELFF. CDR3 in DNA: TGTGCCAGCAGCTTAGTCCTGGCGGCCGGGGAGCTGTTTTTT.

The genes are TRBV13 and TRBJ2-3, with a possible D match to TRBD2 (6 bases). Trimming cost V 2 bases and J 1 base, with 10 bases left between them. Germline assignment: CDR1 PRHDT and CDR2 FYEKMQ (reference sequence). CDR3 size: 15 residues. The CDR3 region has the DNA TGTGCCAGCAGCTTAAGACTAGAGGGCACAGATACGCAGTATTTT. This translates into CASSLRLEGTDTQYF. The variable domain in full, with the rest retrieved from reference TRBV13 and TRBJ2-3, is AAGVIQSPRHLIKEKRETATLKCYPIPRHDTVYWYQQGPGQDPQFLISFYEKMQSDKGSIPDRFSAQQFSDYHSELNMSSLELGDSALYFCASSLRLEGTDTQYFGPGTRLTVL.

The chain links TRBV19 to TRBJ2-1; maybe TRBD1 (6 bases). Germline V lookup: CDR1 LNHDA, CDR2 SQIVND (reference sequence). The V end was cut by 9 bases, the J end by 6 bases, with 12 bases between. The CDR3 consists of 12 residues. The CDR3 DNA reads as TGTGCCAGCCGGGACAAACCCAATGAGCAGTTCTTC. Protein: CASRDKPNEQFF.

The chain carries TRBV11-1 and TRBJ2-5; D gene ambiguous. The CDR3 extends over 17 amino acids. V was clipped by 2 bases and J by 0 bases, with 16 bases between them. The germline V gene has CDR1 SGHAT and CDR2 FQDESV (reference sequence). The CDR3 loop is CASSLSLGSLDQETQYF. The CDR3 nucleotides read TGTGCCAGCAGCTTAAGTTTGGGTAGCTTGGACCAAGAGACCCAGTACTTC.

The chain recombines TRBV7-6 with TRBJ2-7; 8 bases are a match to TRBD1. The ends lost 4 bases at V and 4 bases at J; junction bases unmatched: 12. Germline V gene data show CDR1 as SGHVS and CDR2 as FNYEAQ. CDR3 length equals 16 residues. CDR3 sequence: CASSSKLRTGLYEQYF. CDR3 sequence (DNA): TGTGCCAGCAGCTCCAAACTCCGGACAGGGCTTTACGAGCAGTACTTC.

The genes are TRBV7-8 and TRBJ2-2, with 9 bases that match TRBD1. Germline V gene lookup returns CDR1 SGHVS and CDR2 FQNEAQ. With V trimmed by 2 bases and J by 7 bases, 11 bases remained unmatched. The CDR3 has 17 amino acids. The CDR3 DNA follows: TGTGCCAGCAGCTTAAGGGTCACAGGGGGCATTTTCGGGGAGCTGTTTTTT. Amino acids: CASSLRVTGGIFGELFF.

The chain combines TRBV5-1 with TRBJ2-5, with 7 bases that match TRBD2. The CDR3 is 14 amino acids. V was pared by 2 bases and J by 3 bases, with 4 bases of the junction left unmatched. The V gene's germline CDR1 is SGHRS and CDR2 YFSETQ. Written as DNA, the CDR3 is TGCGCCAGCAGCTTTGGTGGGAGGGAAGAGACCCAGTACTTC. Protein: CASSFGGREETQYF.

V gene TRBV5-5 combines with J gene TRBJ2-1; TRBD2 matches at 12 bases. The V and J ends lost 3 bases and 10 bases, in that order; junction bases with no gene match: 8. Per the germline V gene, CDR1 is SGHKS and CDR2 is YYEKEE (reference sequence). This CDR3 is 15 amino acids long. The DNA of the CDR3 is TGTGCCAGCAGCTCCGGGGGACTAGCGGGCGAAGAGCAGTTCTTC. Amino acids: CASSSGGLAGEEQFF.

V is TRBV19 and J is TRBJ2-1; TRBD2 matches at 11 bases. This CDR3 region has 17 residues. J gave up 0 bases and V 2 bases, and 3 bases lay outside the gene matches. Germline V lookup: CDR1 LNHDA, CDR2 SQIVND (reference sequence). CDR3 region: CASSIYTSGSSYNEQFF. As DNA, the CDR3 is TGTGCCAGTAGTATATATACTAGCGGGAGCTCCTACAATGAGCAGTTCTTC.

The CDR3 loop is CASRNRGGDEKLFF. CDR3 bases: TGTGCCAGCAGAAACAGGGGAGGAGATGAAAAACTGTTTTTT. V usage is TRBV6-1 and J usage is TRBJ1-4, with 7 bases aligning to TRBD1. The CDR3 is 14 residues long. In germline, CDR1 is MNHNS, CDR2 SASEGT. V shed 6 bases and J 6 bases; nucleotides not matched to a gene: 7.

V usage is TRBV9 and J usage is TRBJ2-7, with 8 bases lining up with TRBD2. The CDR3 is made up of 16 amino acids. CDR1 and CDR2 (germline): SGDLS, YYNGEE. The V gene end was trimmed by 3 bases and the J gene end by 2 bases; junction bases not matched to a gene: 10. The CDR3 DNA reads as TGTGCCAGCAGCGGGGGGCTAGCGGGTCTTACCTACGAGCAGTACTTC. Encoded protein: CASSGGLAGLTYEQYF.

The CDR3 protein is CASSPGISGELFF. The CDR3 nucleotides are TGTGCCAGCAGTCCGGGTATCTCCGGGGAGCTGTTTTTT. The chain combines TRBV27 with TRBJ2-2; D gene uncertain. V lost 5 bases to trimming and J lost 6 bases, with 10 bases between them. The CDR3 spans 13 residues. The germline V gene has CDR1 MNHEY and CDR2 SMNVEV (reference sequence).

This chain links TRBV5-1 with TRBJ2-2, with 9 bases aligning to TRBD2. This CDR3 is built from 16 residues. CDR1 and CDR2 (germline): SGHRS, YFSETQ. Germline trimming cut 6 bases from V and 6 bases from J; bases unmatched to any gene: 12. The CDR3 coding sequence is TGCGCCAGCACCTCGGAAGGCGGGAGGGTCGCCGGGGAGCTGTTTTTT. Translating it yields CASTSEGGRVAGELFF.

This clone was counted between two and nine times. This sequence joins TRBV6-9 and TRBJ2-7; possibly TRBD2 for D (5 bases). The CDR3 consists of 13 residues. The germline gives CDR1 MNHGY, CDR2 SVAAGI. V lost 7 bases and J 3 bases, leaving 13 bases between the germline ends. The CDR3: CASTADLHYEQYF. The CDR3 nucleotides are TGTGCCAGCACAGCGGACCTACACTACGAGCAGTACTTC.

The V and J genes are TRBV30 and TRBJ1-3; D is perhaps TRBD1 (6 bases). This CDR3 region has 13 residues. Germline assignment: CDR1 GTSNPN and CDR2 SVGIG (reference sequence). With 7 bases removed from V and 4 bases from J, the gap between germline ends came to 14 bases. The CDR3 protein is CAYSQGSGNTIYF. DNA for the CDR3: TGTGCCTATTCACAGGGCTCCGGAAACACCATATATTTT.

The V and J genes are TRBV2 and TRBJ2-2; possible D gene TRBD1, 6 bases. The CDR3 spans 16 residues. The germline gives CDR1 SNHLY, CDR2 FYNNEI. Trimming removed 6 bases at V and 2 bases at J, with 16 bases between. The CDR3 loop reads CASSAYRDTNTGELFF. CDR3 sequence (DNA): TGTGCCAGCAGCGCCTACCGGGACACAAACACCGGGGAGCTGTTTTTT.

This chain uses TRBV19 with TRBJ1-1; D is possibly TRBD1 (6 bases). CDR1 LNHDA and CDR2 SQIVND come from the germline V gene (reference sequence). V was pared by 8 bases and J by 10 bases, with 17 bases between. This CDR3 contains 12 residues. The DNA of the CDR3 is TGTGCCAGTGTACGAGCGAGGGGGGGAGCTTTCTTT. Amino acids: CASVRARGGAFF.

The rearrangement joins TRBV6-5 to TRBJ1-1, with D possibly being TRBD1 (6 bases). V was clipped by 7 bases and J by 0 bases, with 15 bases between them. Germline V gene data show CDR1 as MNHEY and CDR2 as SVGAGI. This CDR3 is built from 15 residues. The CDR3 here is CASNPRGRMNTEAFF. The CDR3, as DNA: TGTGCCAGCAACCCCAGGGGAAGAATGAACACTGAAGCTTTCTTT.

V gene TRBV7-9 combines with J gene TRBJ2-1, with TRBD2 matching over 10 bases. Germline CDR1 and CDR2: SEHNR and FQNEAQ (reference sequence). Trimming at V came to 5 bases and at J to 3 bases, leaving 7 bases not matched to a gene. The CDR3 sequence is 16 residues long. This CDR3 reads CASSTLSGRVYNEQFF. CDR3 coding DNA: TGTGCCAGCAGCACATTGAGCGGGAGGGTCTACAATGAGCAGTTCTTC.

The CDR3 loop is CASSIRTSGLETQYF. The CDR3 nucleotides read TGTGCCAGTAGTATACGGACTAGCGGACTAGAGACCCAGTACTTC. The chain has TRBV19 and TRBJ2-5; TRBD2 aligns across 10 bases. Germline V gene data show CDR1 as LNHDA and CDR2 as SQIVND (reference sequence). Trimming took 2 bases from V and 4 from J; bases not matched to a gene: 4. CDR3 size: 15 residues.